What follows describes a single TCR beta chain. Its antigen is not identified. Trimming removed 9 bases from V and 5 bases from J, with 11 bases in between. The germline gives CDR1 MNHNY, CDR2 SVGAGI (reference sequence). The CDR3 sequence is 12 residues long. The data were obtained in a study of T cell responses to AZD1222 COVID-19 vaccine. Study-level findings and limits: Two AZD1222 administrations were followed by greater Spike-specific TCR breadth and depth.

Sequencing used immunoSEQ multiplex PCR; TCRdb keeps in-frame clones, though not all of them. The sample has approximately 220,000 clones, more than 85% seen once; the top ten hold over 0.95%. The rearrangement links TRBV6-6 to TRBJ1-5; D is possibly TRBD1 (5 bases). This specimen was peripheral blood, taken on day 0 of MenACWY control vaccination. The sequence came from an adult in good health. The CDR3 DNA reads TGTGCCAGTCGTCAGGGAGATCAGCCCCAGCATTTT. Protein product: CASRQGDQPQHF.